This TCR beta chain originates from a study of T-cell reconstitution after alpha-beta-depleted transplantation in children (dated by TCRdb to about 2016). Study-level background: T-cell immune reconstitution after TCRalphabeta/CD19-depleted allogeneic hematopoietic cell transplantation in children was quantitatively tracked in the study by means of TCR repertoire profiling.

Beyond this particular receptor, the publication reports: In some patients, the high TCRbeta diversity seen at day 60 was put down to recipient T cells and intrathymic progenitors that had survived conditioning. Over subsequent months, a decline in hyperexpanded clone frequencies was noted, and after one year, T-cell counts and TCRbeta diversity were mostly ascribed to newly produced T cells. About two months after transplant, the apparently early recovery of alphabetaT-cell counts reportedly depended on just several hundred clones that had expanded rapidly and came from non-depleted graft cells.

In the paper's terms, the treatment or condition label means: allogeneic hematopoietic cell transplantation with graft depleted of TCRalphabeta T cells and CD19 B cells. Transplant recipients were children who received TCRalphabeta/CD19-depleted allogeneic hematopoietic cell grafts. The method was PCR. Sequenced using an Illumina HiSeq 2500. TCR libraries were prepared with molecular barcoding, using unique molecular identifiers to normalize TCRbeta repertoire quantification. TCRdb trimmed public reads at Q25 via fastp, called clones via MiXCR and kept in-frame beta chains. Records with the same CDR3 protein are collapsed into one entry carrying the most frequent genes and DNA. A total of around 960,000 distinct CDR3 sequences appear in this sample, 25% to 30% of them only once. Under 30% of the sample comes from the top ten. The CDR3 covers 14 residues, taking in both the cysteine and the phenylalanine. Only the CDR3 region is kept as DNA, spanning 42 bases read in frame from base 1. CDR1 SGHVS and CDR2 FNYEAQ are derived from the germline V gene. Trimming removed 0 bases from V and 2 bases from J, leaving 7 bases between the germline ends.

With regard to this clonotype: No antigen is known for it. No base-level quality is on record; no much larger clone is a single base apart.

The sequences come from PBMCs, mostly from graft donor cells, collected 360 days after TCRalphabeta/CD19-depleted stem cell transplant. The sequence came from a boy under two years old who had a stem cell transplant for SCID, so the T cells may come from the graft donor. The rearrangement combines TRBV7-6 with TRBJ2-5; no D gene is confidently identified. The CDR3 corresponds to CASSLAYSQETQYF. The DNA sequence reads TGTGCCAGCAGCTTAGCGTACAGTCAAGAGACCCAGTACTTC.